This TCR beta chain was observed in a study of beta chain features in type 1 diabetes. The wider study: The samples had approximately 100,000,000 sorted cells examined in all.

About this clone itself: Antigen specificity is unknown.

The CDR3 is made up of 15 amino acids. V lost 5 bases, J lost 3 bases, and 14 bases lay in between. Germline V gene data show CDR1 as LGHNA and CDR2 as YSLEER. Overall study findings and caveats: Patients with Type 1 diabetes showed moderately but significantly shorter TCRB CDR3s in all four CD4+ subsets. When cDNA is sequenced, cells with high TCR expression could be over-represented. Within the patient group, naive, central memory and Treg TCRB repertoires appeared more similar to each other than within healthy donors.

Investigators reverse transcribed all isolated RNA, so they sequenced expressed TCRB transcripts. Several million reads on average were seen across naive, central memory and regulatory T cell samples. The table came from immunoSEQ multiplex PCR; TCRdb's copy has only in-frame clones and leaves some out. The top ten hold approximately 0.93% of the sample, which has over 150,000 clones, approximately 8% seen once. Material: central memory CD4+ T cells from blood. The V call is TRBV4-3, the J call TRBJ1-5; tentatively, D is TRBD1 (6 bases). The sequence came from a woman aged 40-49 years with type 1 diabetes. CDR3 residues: CASSGGYRDNQPQHF. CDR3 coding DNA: TGCGCCAGCAGCGGAGGATACAGGGACAATCAGCCCCAGCATTTT.